This T cell receptor (beta chain) was captured by sequencing in a study of human T cells and chemical hapten exposure. The germline V and J ends were trimmed by 0 bases and 2 bases, with 15 bases remaining between them. The V gene's germline CDR1 is DFQATT and CDR2 SNEGSKA (reference sequence). The CDR3 is made up of 16 amino acids. Using its own MiXCR run on the RACE reads, TCRdb lists one record per CDR3 protein. The sample consists of about 340,000 distinct CDR3 sequences, 6% to 8.5% of them appearing once. The time point: patch test 1, 2 weeks after DPC sensitization. The treatment here: therapeutic diphenylcyclopropenone sensitization with weekly scalp DPC.

The source was whole blood, collected in connection with sensitization to the hapten diphenylcyclopropenone (DPC). This chain connects TRBV20-1 to TRBJ2-3; weak D call: TRBD2 (6 bases). This sequence was found in a woman younger than 30 with alopecia areata. Some clones in this sample may be carry-over from other donors' samples. CDR3 sequence (DNA): TGCAGTGCTAGAGAACCATGGGACTTTAACACAGATACGCAGTATTTT. It specifies CSAREPWDFNTDTQYF.